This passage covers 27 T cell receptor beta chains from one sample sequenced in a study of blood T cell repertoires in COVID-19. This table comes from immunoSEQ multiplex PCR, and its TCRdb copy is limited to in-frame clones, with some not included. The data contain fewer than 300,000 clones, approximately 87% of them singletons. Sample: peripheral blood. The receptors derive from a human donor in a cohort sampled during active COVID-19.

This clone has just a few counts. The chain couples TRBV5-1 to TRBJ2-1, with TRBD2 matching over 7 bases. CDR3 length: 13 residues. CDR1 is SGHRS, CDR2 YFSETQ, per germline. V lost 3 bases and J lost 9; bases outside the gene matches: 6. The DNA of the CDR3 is TGCGCCAGCAGCTGGGACTATGCGATTGAGCAGTTCTTC. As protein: CASSWDYAIEQFF.

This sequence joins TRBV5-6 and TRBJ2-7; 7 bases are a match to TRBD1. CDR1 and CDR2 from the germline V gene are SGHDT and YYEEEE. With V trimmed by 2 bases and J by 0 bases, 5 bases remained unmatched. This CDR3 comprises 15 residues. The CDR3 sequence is CASSLYRDSSYEQYF. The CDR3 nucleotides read TGTGCCAGCAGCTTATATCGGGACAGCTCCTACGAGCAGTACTTC.

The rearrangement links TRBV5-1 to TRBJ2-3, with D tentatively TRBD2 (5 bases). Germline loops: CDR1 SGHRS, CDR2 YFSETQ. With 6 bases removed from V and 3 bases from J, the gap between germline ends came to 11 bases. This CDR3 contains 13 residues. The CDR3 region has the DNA TGCGCCAGCACCACTTCGGGGACAGATACGCAGTATTTT. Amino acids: CASTTSGTDTQYF.

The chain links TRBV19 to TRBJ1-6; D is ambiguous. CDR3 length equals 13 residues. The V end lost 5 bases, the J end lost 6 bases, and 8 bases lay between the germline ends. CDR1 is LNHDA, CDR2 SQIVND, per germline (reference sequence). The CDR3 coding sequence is TGTGCCAGTAGTGACGCGGGTAATTCACCCCTCCACTTT. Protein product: CASSDAGNSPLHF.

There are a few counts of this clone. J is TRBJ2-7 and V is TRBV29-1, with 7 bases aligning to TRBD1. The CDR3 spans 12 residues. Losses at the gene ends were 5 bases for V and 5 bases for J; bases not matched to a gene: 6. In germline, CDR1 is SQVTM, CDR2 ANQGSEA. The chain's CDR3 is CSVRQGSHEQYF. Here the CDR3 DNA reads TGCAGCGTTCGACAGGGTAGCCACGAGCAGTACTTC.

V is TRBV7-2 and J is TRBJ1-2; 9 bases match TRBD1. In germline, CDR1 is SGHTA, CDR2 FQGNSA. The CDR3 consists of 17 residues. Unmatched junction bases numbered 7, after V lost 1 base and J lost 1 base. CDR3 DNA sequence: TGTGCCAGCAGCTTAGTGGCCGGGACAGGGAGTAACTATGGCTACACCTTC. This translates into CASSLVAGTGSNYGYTF.

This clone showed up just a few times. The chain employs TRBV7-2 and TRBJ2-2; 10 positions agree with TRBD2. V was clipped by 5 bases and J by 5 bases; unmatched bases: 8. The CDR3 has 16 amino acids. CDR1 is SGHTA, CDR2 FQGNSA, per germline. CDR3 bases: TGTGCCAGCAGCAAGATAGCGGGGGGTGGGACCGGGGAGCTGTTTTTT. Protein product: CASSKIAGGGTGELFF.

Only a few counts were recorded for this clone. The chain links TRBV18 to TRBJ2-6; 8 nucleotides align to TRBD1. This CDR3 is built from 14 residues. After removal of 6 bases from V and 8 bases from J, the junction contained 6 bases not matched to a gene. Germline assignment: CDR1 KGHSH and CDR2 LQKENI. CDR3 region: CASSRNRGTNVLTF. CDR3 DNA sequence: TGTGCCAGCTCGCGCAACAGGGGGACCAACGTCCTGACTTTC.

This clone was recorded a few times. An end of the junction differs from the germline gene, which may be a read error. The CDR3 spells CASSRGGSSYEQYF. The CDR3 DNA reads TGTGCTAGCAGCCGGGGGGGGAGCTCCTACGAGCAGTACTTC. The V and J genes are TRBV7-7 and TRBJ2-7; 8 bases fit TRBD2. CDR1 and CDR2 (germline): SSHAT, FNYEAQ (reference sequence). The CDR3 spans 14 residues.

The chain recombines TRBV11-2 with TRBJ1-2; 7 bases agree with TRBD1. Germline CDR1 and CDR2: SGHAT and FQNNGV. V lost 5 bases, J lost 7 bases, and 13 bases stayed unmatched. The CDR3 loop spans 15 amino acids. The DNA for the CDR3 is TGTGCCAGCAGCCCCCTACGGACAGGCGTTGGTGGCTACACCTTC. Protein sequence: CASSPLRTGVGGYTF.

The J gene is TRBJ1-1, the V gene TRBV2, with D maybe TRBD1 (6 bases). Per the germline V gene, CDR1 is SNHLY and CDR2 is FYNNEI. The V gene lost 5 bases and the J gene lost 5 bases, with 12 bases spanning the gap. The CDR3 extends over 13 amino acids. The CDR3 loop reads CASSTVGGTEAFF. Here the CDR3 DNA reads TGTGCCAGCAGTACGGTAGGGGGTACTGAAGCTTTCTTT.

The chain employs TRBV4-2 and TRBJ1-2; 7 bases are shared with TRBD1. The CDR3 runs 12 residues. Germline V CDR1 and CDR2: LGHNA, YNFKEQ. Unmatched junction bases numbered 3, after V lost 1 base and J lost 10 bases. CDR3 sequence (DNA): TGTGCCAGCAGCCAAGTGACAGGGTTCTACACCTTC. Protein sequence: CASSQVTGFYTF.

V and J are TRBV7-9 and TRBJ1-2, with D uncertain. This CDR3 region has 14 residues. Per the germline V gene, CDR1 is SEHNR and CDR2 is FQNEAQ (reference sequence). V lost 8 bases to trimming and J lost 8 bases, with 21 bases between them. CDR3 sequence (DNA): TGTGCCAGCTCCGTGAGAGGCCCTTCGGAGGGCTACACCTTC. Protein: CASSVRGPSEGYTF. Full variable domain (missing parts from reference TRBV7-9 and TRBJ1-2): DTGVSQNPRHKITKRGQNVTFRCDPISEHNRLYWYRQTLGQGPEFLTYFQNEAQLEKSRLLSDRFSAERPKGSFSTLEIQRTEQGDSAMYLCASSVRGPSEGYTFGSGTRLTVV.

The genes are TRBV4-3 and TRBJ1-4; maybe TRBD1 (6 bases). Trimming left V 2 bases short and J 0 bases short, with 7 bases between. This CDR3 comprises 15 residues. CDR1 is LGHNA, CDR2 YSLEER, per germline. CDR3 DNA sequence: TGCGCCAGCAGCCAATGGACAGCAACTAATGAAAAACTGTTTTTT. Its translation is CASSQWTATNEKLFF.

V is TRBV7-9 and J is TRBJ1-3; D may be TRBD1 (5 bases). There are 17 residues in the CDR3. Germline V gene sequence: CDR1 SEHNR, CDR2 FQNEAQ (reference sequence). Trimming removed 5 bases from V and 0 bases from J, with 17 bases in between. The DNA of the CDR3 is TGTGCCAGCAGCCCGCCGCCAGGGCTACCCTCTGGAAACACCATATATTTT. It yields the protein CASSPPPGLPSGNTIYF. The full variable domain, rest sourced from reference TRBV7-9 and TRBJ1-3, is DTGVSQNPRHKITKRGQNVTFRCDPISEHNRLYWYRQTLGQGPEFLTYFQNEAQLEKSRLLSDRFSAERPKGSFSTLEIQRTEQGDSAMYLCASSPPPGLPSGNTIYFGEGSWLTVV.

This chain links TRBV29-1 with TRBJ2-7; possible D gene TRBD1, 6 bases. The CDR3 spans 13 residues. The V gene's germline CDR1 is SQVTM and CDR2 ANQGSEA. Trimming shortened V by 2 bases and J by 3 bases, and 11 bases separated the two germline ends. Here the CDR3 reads CSVERPDSYEQYF. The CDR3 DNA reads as TGCAGCGTTGAACGCCCGGACAGCTACGAGCAGTACTTC.

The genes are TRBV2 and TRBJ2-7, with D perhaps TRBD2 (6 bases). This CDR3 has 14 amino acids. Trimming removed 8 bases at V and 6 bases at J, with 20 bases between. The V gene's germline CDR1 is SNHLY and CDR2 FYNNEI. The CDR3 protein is CASRRWRERGEQYF. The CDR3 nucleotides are TGTGCCAGCCGCCGATGGAGGGAACGAGGCGAGCAGTACTTC.

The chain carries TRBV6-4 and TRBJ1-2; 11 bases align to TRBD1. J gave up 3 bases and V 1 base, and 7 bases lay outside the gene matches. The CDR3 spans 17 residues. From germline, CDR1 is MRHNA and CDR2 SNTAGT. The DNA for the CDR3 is TGTGCCAGCAGTGACTTCCCTGGGACAGGGGGACACTATGGCTACACCTTC. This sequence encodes CASSDFPGTGGHYGYTF.

CDR3 DNA: TGTGCCACCACTGCGGGAGAAACCGGGACAGGGGCTGGAAACACCATATATTTT. Its translation is CATTAGETGTGAGNTIYF. V gene TRBV24-1 combines with J gene TRBJ1-3; TRBD1 matches 10 bases. The CDR3 is 18 residues long. Germline V gene lookup returns CDR1 KGHDR and CDR2 SFDVKD. Losses at the gene ends were 8 bases for V and 2 bases for J; bases not matched to a gene: 14.

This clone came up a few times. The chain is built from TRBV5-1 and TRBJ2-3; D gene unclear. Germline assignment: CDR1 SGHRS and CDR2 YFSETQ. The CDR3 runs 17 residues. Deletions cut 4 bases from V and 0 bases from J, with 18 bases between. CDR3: CASSPGYLKLSTDTQYF. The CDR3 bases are TGCGCCAGCAGCCCAGGCTATTTAAAACTTAGCACAGATACGCAGTATTTT. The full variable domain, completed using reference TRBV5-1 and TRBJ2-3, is KAGVTQTPRYLIKTRGQQVTLSCSPISGHRSVSWYQQTPGQGLQFLFEYFSETQRNKGNFPGRFSGRQFSNSRSEMNVSTLELGDSALYLCASSPGYLKLSTDTQYFGPGTRLTVL.

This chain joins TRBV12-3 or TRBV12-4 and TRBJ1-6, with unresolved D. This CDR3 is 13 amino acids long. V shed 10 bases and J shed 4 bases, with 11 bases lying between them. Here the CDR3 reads CATRRGYNSPLHF. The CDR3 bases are TGTGCCACACGACGGGGATATAATTCACCCCTCCACTTT.

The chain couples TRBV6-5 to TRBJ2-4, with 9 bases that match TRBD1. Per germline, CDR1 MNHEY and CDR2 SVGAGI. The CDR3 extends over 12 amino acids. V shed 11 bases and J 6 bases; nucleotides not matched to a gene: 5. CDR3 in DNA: TGTGCCGCTAGGACAGGGGCAAACATTCAGTACTTC. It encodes CAARTGANIQYF.

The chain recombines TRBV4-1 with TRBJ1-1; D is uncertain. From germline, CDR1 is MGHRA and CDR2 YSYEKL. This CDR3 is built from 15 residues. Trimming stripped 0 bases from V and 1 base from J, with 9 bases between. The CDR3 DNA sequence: TGCGCCAGCAGCCAAGACCAGGCAGCGAACACTGAAGCTTTCTTT. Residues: CASSQDQAANTEAFF.

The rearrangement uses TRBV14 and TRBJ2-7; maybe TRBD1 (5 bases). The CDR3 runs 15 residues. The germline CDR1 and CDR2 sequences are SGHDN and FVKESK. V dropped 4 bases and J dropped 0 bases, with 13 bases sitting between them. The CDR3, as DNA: TGTGCCAGCAGCCTAGGGGCGGCGAGCTCCTACGAGCAGTACTTC. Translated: CASSLGAASSYEQYF.

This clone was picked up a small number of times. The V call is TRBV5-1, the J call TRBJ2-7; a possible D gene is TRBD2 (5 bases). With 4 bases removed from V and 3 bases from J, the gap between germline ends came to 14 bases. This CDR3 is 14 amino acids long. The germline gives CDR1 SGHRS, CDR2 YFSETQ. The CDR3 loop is CASSPEGSRYEQYF. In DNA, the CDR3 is TGCGCCAGCAGCCCCGAGGGCAGCCGCTACGAGCAGTACTTC.

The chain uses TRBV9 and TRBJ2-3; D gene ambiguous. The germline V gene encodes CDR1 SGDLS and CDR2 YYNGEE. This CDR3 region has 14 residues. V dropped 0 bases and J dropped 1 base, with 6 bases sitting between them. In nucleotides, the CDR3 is TGTGCCAGCAGCGTAGGTCGGGGCACAGATACGCAGTATTTT. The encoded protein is CASSVGRGTDTQYF.

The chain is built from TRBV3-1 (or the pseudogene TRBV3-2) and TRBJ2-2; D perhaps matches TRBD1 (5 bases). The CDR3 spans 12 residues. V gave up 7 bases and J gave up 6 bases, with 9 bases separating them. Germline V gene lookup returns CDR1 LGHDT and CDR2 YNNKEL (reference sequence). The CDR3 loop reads CASKDISGELFF. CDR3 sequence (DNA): TGTGCCAGCAAGGACATTTCCGGGGAGCTGTTTTTT.